A selection of T cell receptor beta chains follows, all from one sample in a study of cytomegalovirus exposure and HLA in healthy donors. Assay used: immunoSEQ multiplex PCR; TCRdb lists only in-frame clones, some missing. The data contain 120,000 or so clones, around two thirds of them singletons. Sequencing used PBMCs. These receptors were obtained from a woman aged 40 to 50 in good health and CMV-seropositive. Each CDR3 is given with its conserved first and last residue. Each record gives: D gene, J gene, clone size, V gene, CDR3 length, CDR3 protein, CDR3 DNA. A D gene is named only where the DNA matches it firmly. Not all rows give a size; the values are once, few, many and, for expanded clones, a class.

d_gene: TRBD1; j_gene: TRBJ2-7; abundance: -; v_gene: TRBV5-1; len: 14; CDR3aa: CASSLRQGSYEQYF; CDR3nt: TGCGCCAGCAGCCTTAGACAGGGCTCCTACGAGCAGTACTTC
d_gene: TRBD1; j_gene: TRBJ2-5; abundance: -; v_gene: TRBV7-6; len: 14; CDR3aa: CASSLETGGETQYF; CDR3nt: TGTGCCAGCAGCTTAGAGACAGGGGGGGAGACCCAGTACTTC
d_gene: TRBD1; j_gene: TRBJ1-2; abundance: few; v_gene: TRBV19; len: 13; CDR3aa: CASSKTGNYGYTF; CDR3nt: TGTGCCAGTAGTAAGACAGGGAATTATGGCTACACCTTC
d_gene: -; j_gene: TRBJ2-7; abundance: -; v_gene: TRBV9; len: 14; CDR3aa: CASSPRTDNYEQYF; CDR3nt: TGTGCCAGCAGCCCTCGGACAGATAACTACGAGCAGTACTTC
d_gene: -; j_gene: TRBJ1-6; abundance: few; v_gene: TRBV13; len: 16; CDR3aa: CASSSRGVTYNSPLHF; CDR3nt: TGTGCCAGCAGCTCCCGCGGGGTTACGTATAATTCACCCCTCCACTTT
d_gene: TRBD1; j_gene: TRBJ1-4; abundance: -; v_gene: TRBV28; len: 14; CDR3aa: CASRKGGAGEKLFF; CDR3nt: TGTGCCAGCAGAAAAGGGGGCGCAGGGGAAAAACTGTTTTTT
d_gene: TRBD1; j_gene: TRBJ1-2; abundance: -; v_gene: TRBV29-1; len: 13; CDR3aa: CSVSTGGDYGYPF; CDR3nt: TGCAGCGTTTCGACAGGGGGCGACTATGGCTACCCCTTC
d_gene: -; j_gene: TRBJ1-2; abundance: once; v_gene: TRBV25-1; len: 14; CDR3aa: CASRPPGVRYGYTF; CDR3nt: TGTGCCAGCAGACCCCCGGGAGTCCGATATGGCTACACCTTC
d_gene: -; j_gene: TRBJ1-2; abundance: -; v_gene: TRBV27; len: 17; CDR3aa: CASSFLPPGQRNYGYTF; CDR3nt: TGTGCCAGCAGTTTCCTCCCCCCCGGACAGCGAAACTATGGCTACACCTTC
d_gene: TRBD1; j_gene: TRBJ1-1; abundance: -; v_gene: TRBV29-1; len: 14; CDR3aa: CSVLPTGRHTEAFF; CDR3nt: TGCAGCGTCCTACCGACAGGGCGGCACACTGAAGCTTTCTTT
d_gene: -; j_gene: TRBJ1-2; abundance: -; v_gene: TRBV14; len: 14; CDR3aa: CASSQDRGVYGYTF; CDR3nt: TGTGCCAGCAGCCAAGATCGGGGGGTGTATGGCTACACCTTC
d_gene: TRBD1; j_gene: TRBJ2-7; abundance: -; v_gene: TRBV28; len: 15; CDR3aa: CASTPRTGGPYEQYF; CDR3nt: TGTGCCAGCACCCCGAGGACAGGGGGGCCCTACGAGCAGTACTTC
d_gene: -; j_gene: TRBJ1-5; abundance: few; v_gene: TRBV11-3; len: 10; CDR3aa: CERGSQPQHF; CDR3nt: TGCGAGAGGGGGAGTCAGCCCCAGCATTTT
d_gene: -; j_gene: TRBJ2-2; abundance: -; v_gene: TRBV11-2; len: 14; CDR3aa: CASSHLRSTGELFF; CDR3nt: TGTGCCAGCAGCCACCTTCGGAGCACCGGGGAGCTGTTTTTT
d_gene: -; j_gene: TRBJ2-1; abundance: once; v_gene: TRBV2; len: 14; CDR3aa: CASSLQGTYNEQFF; CDR3nt: TGTGCCAGCAGCCTACAGGGAACCTACAATGAGCAGTTCTTC
d_gene: -; j_gene: TRBJ2-7; abundance: -; v_gene: TRBV19; len: 13; CDR3aa: CASSIQEGYEQYF; CDR3nt: TGTGCCAGTAGTATTCAGGAGGGCTACGAGCAGTACTTC
d_gene: -; j_gene: TRBJ1-1; abundance: -; v_gene: TRBV11-2; len: 15; CDR3aa: CASSLDRSGRTEAFF; CDR3nt: TGTGCCAGCAGCTTAGATCGGAGTGGGAGGACTGAAGCTTTCTTT
d_gene: TRBD1; j_gene: TRBJ1-2; abundance: -; v_gene: TRBV19; len: 15; CDR3aa: CASKSGTGFFGGYTF; CDR3nt: TGTGCCAGTAAATCCGGGACAGGGTTTTTTGGGGGCTACACCTTC
d_gene: -; j_gene: TRBJ1-1; abundance: -; v_gene: TRBV5-6; len: 13; CDR3aa: CASSVTGNTEAFF; CDR3nt: TGTGCCAGCAGCGTTACAGGGAACACTGAAGCTTTCTTT
d_gene: TRBD2; j_gene: TRBJ2-1; abundance: -; v_gene: TRBV2; len: 16; CDR3aa: CASSARRLAGYNEQFF; CDR3nt: TGTGCCAGCAGTGCAAGGAGACTAGCGGGGTACAATGAGCAGTTCTTC
d_gene: -; j_gene: TRBJ1-5; abundance: -; v_gene: TRBV6-1; len: 13; CDR3aa: CASSEVERAPQHF; CDR3nt: TGTGCCAGCAGTGAAGTGGAGAGGGCACCCCAGCATTTT
d_gene: -; j_gene: TRBJ2-3; abundance: few; v_gene: TRBV5-1; len: 15; CDR3aa: CASSSGVGGTDTQYF; CDR3nt: TGCGCCAGCAGCTCAGGGGTAGGGGGCACAGATACGCAGTATTTT
d_gene: -; j_gene: TRBJ2-3; abundance: -; v_gene: TRBV18; len: 13; CDR3aa: CASSPPSLDTQYF; CDR3nt: TGTGCCAGCTCACCACCGTCATTAGATACGCAGTATTTT
d_gene: TRBD1; j_gene: TRBJ1-2; abundance: -; v_gene: TRBV7-9; len: 12; CDR3aa: CSSSTGDYGYTF; CDR3nt: TGTTCCAGCAGTACAGGGGACTATGGCTACACCTTC
d_gene: -; j_gene: TRBJ2-7; abundance: -; v_gene: TRBV2; len: 14; CDR3aa: CASSERWGDYEQYF; CDR3nt: TGTGCCAGCAGTGAGAGATGGGGGGATTACGAGCAGTACTTC
d_gene: -; j_gene: TRBJ1-1; abundance: -; v_gene: TRBV10-2; len: 14; CDR3aa: CASSDFRVGTEAFF; CDR3nt: TGCGCCAGCAGTGATTTCAGGGTGGGGACTGAAGCTTTCTTT
d_gene: -; j_gene: TRBJ1-1; abundance: few; v_gene: TRBV30; len: 12; CDR3aa: CAWEQGGTEAFF; CDR3nt: TGTGCCTGGGAACAGGGCGGCACTGAAGCTTTCTTT
d_gene: -; j_gene: TRBJ1-2; abundance: -; v_gene: TRBV7-9; len: 13; CDR3aa: CASSSRTAYGYTF; CDR3nt: TGTGCCAGCAGCAGCCGGACAGCCTATGGCTACACCTTC
d_gene: -; j_gene: TRBJ2-5; abundance: -; v_gene: TRBV25-1; len: 14; CDR3aa: CASSAPVSQETQYF; CDR3nt: TGTGCCAGCAGTGCCCCAGTCTCCCAAGAGACCCAGTACTTC
d_gene: TRBD2; j_gene: TRBJ2-2; abundance: -; v_gene: TRBV11-2; len: 17; CDR3aa: CASSLVGGRTYTGELFF; CDR3nt: TGTGCCAGCAGCTTAGTGGGCGGGAGGACCTACACCGGGGAGCTGTTTTTT